This T cell receptor beta chain was found in a study of cytomegalovirus exposure and HLA in healthy donors. Overall study context: According to later analysis, the same platform produced the 120 validation and several hundred first-cohort repertoires. Whole-study findings and limits: Rare TCR sequences predominated, though certain public TCRs were found in many donors.

This clone was observed a single time. Its antigen is not known. Sequencing used immunoSEQ multiplex PCR; TCRdb keeps in-frame clones, though not all of them. The sample lists about 130,000 clones; 70% to 90% were seen once. The length of the CDR3 is 16 residues. J lost 5 bases, V lost 1 base, and 9 bases had no gene match. Germline values: CDR1 MGHDK, CDR2 SYGVNS. The TCR comes from a woman aged 30 to 39 in good health and CMV-seropositive. The chain recombines TRBV25-1 with TRBJ2-7; 9 nucleotides line up with TRBD2. Sequencing input: PBMCs. The CDR3 sequence: CASSESLVAGADEQYF. For the CDR3, the DNA is TGTGCCAGCAGTGAATCACTGGTAGCGGGAGCCGACGAGCAGTACTTC.